What follows are 27 T cell receptor beta chains derived from one specimen sequenced in a study of OX40 agonist ivuxolimab in advanced cancers. Produced via immunoSEQ multiplex PCR; TCRdb's table is partial and in-frame only. Among some 81,000 clones listed, roughly 87% were seen once. The input for sequencing was CD4+ or CD8+ T cells sorted from blood, taken in a trial of the OX40 agonist ivuxolimab. The receptors here all came from an adult with an advanced solid tumor such as melanoma, head and neck, liver or kidney cancer.

This chain links TRBV19 with TRBJ2-3; D gene uncertain. V lost 7 bases to trimming and J lost 10 bases, with 18 bases between them. This CDR3 comprises 13 residues. Germline CDR1 and CDR2: LNHDA and SQIVND (reference sequence). The CDR3 here is CASMGIGSRAQYF. The CDR3 DNA reads TGTGCCAGTATGGGAATCGGGTCTCGGGCGCAGTATTTT.

In nucleotides, the CDR3 is TGTGCCAGCAGCCCTCTAAAATCGCGGGGATGGGACACTGAAGCTTTCTTT. This translates into CASSPLKSRGWDTEAFF. The rearrangement joins TRBV9 to TRBJ1-1; D gene uncertain. The CDR3 covers 17 residues. The germline V gene has CDR1 SGDLS and CDR2 YYNGEE. V lost 4 bases and J 3 bases, leaving 22 bases between the germline ends.

Here the CDR3 DNA reads TGTGCCACCAGCAGAGATCATCGGAGCCACACTGAAGCTTTCTTT. Residues: CATSRDHRSHTEAFF. The V and J genes are TRBV15 and TRBJ1-1, with D uncertain. Germline lookup yields CDR1 LNHNV and CDR2 YYDKDF (reference sequence). V was trimmed by 0 bases and J by 3 bases, leaving 11 bases between them. CDR3 length: 15 residues.

The J gene is TRBJ2-1, the V gene TRBV9; D is perhaps TRBD1 (6 bases). The germline V gene encodes CDR1 SGDLS and CDR2 YYNGEE. The CDR3 spans 16 residues. V was clipped by 0 bases and J by 1 base, with 11 bases between them. CDR3 nucleotide sequence: TGTGCCAGCAGCGTAGCCGGGCAGGGGTCCTACAATGAGCAGTTCTTC. It yields the protein CASSVAGQGSYNEQFF.

The count of this clone is one. The chain joins TRBV21-1 to TRBJ1-6; the table calls TRBD1, which could not be checked here. TRBV21-1 is deemed a pseudogene. This CDR3 region has 18 residues. CDR3 region: CASSSTCRDRVFHSPLHF. In nucleotides, the CDR3 is TGTGCCAGCAGCTCAACGTGCCGGGACAGGGTCTTTCACTCACCCCTCCACTTT.

This clone was detected only a few times. This chain links TRBV11-3 with TRBJ2-1; no clear D. V was shortened by 1 base and J by 7 bases, with 8 bases between the two germline ends. This CDR3 contains 13 residues. Germline V gene sequence: CDR1 SGHNT, CDR2 YENEEA. This CDR3 is CASSLGSKNEQFF. CDR3 DNA: TGTGCCAGCAGCTTAGGTTCCAAGAATGAGCAGTTCTTC.

The chain carries TRBV11-3 and TRBJ2-1; 7 bases match TRBD2. The CDR3 is made up of 14 amino acids. Losses at the gene ends were 1 base for V and 5 bases for J; bases not matched to a gene: 2. CDR1 is SGHNT, CDR2 YENEEA, per germline. CDR3 loop: CASSLGSGNNEQFF. CDR3 coding DNA: TGTGCCAGCAGCTTAGGGAGCGGGAACAATGAGCAGTTCTTC. Together with reference TRBV11-3 and TRBJ2-1, the CDR3 gives the full variable domain: EAGVVQSPRYKIIEKKQPVAFWCNPISGHNTLYWYLQNLGQGPELLIRYENEEAVDDSQLPKDRFSAERLKGVDSTLKIQPAELGDSAVYLCASSLGSGNNEQFFGPGTRLTVL.

The count of this clone is one. V gene TRBV6-6 combines with J gene TRBJ2-7, with TRBD1 as a possible D gene (6 bases). Germline V CDR1 and CDR2: MNHNY, SVGAGI (reference sequence). The CDR3 is 14 amino acids. V dropped 2 bases and J dropped 6 bases, with 14 bases sitting between them. CDR3 region: CASSYVGVGGEQYF. DNA for the CDR3: TGTGCCAGCAGTTACGTAGGGGTAGGGGGCGAGCAGTACTTC.

J is TRBJ2-3 and V is TRBV15; the D call may be TRBD1 or TRBD2 (5 bases each). CDR1 is LNHNV and CDR2 is YYDKDF in the germline V gene (reference sequence). V was shortened by 8 bases and J by 4 bases, with 16 bases between the two germline ends. This CDR3 comprises 14 residues. The DNA for the CDR3 is TGTGCCACCTCCCCCACGGGACCCGCAGATACGCAGTATTTT. Protein product: CATSPTGPADTQYF. The full variable domain, completed using reference TRBV15 and TRBJ2-3, is DAMVIQNPRYQVTQFGKPVTLSCSQTLNHNVMYWYQQKSSQAPKLLFHYYDKDFNNEADTPDNFQSRRPNTSFCFLDIRSPGLGDTAMYLCATSPTGPADTQYFGPGTRLTVL.

The chain joins TRBV5-4 to TRBJ2-5; 14 bases line up with TRBD2. In germline, CDR1 is SGHNT, CDR2 YYREEE (reference sequence). The CDR3 loop spans 15 amino acids. V was pared by 4 bases and J by 4 bases, with 3 bases of the junction left unmatched. CDR3 loop: CASSPGLAGVETQYF. The CDR3 nucleotides read TGTGCCAGCAGCCCGGGACTAGCGGGGGTAGAGACCCAGTACTTC.

This chain uses TRBV4-2 with TRBJ2-3, with 12 bases fitting TRBD2. CDR3 length: 16 amino acids. V shed 4 bases and J 5 bases; nucleotides not matched to a gene: 7. From germline, CDR1 is LGHNA and CDR2 YNFKEQ. This chain's CDR3 is CASSLTSGGPGDTQYF. The CDR3 nucleotides read TGTGCCAGCAGCCTGACTAGCGGGGGTCCCGGAGATACGCAGTATTTT.

This sequence joins TRBV5-1 and TRBJ2-3; TRBD2 aligns across 12 bases. The CDR3 has 17 amino acids. The germline V gene encodes CDR1 SGHRS and CDR2 YFSETQ. V trimming: 2 bases; J trimming: 0 bases; junction bases outside the gene matches: 4. CDR3 nucleotide sequence: TGCGCCAGCAGCTTCGGACTAGCGGGGCGTAGCACAGATACGCAGTATTTT. Amino acid sequence: CASSFGLAGRSTDTQYF.

The chain carries TRBV5-1 and TRBJ2-1; perhaps D is TRBD1 or TRBD2 (7 bases each). This CDR3 is 15 amino acids long. CDR1 and CDR2 from the germline V gene are SGHRS and YFSETQ. V shed 4 bases and J shed 4 bases, with 15 bases lying between them. The CDR3 region is CASSPRQGGYNEQFF. CDR3 sequence (DNA): TGCGCCAGCAGCCCTCGACAGGGAGGGTACAATGAGCAGTTCTTC.

This chain joins TRBV10-3 and TRBJ1-5; D ambiguous. Germline V gene data show CDR1 as ENHRY and CDR2 as SYGVKD. V was pared by 3 bases and J by 7 bases, with 13 bases between. This CDR3 is 14 amino acids long. The CDR3 DNA is TGTGCCATCAGTGATTCGTCCGCAGTACAGCCCCAGCATTTT. As protein: CAISDSSAVQPQHF.

This chain joins TRBV5-1 and TRBJ2-1; D not certain. The V gene lost 4 bases and the J gene lost 8 bases, with 19 bases spanning the gap. Germline CDR1 is SGHRS and CDR2 is YFSETQ. The CDR3 sequence is 15 residues long. CDR3 loop: CASSALGPPIDEQFF. CDR3 nucleotides: TGCGCCAGCAGCGCGTTGGGCCCACCGATCGATGAGCAGTTCTTC.

This clone has a handful of counts. The rearrangement links TRBV28 to TRBJ2-7; D may correspond to TRBD1 or TRBD2 (5 bases each). V was shortened by 2 bases and J by 8 bases, with 16 bases between the two germline ends. The CDR3 runs to 14 residues. The germline CDR1 and CDR2 sequences are MDHEN and SYDVKM. The CDR3 region is CASSLTGPRQKQYF. The CDR3 nucleotides read TGTGCCAGCAGTTTAACGGGACCCCGTCAGAAGCAGTACTTC. The whole variable domain, remainder taken from reference TRBV28 and TRBJ2-7, is DVKVTQSSRYLVKRTGEKVFLECVQDMDHENMFWYRQDPGLGLRLIYFSYDVKMKEKGDIPEGYSVSREKKERFSLILESASTNQTSMYLCASSLTGPRQKQYFGPGTRLTVT.

The chain uses TRBV6-1 and TRBJ2-1; 11 bases match TRBD2. Per germline, CDR1 MNHNS and CDR2 SASEGT. The junction had 8 bases not matched to a gene; V was cut back by 4 bases and J by 6 bases. This CDR3 region has 16 residues. The CDR3 DNA sequence: TGTGCCAGCAGTGCGCTTACTAGCGGGAGTCTCAATGAGCAGTTCTTC. Its protein product is CASSALTSGSLNEQFF.

This clone was seen a single time. This CDR3 reads CASSQVWGSGRAGYNEQFF. The CDR3 coding sequence is TGCGCCAGCAGCCAAGTCTGGGGTAGCGGGAGGGCCGGGTACAATGAGCAGTTCTTC. The chain has TRBV4-1 and TRBJ2-1; TRBD2 agrees at 11 bases. This CDR3 is 19 amino acids long. Germline V gene sequence: CDR1 MGHRA, CDR2 YSYEKL. Germline trimming cut 1 base from V and 4 bases from J; bases unmatched to any gene: 12.

This chain connects TRBV21-1 to TRBJ2-7; TRBD1 reflects the table's D call only, with no check against the DNA. TRBV21-1 is an annotated pseudogene. The CDR3 consists of 14 residues. The CDR3 nucleotides read TGTGCCGCACCTAGGACAGGGGGTTGTGGCGAGCAGTACTTC. It specifies CAAPRTGGCGEQYF.

The V gene is TRBV2, the J gene TRBJ1-5, with 7 bases that match TRBD1. Germline trimming cut 5 bases from V and 3 bases from J; bases unmatched to any gene: 7. The CDR3 consists of 15 residues. Germline lookup yields CDR1 SNHLY and CDR2 FYNNEI. The CDR3 region has the DNA TGTGCCAGCAGTCCGGGACAGATTAACAATCAGCCCCAGCATTTT. Residues: CASSPGQINNQPQHF.

V is TRBV15 and J is TRBJ1-6, with TRBD1 matching 10 bases. The CDR3 extends over 13 amino acids. Germline V gene lookup returns CDR1 LNHNV and CDR2 YYDKDF (reference sequence). The V segment lost 9 bases and the J segment 9 bases; nucleotides outside the gene matches: 5. CDR3 amino acids: CATATGGVSPLHF. CDR3 sequence (DNA): TGTGCCACAGCGACAGGGGGCGTTTCACCCCTCCACTTT.

The chain is built from TRBV18 and TRBJ1-2, with D uncertain. There are 14 residues in the CDR3. Per the germline V gene, CDR1 is KGHSH and CDR2 is LQKENI. V lost 2 bases to trimming and J lost 2 bases, with 9 bases between them. Here the CDR3 reads CASSPGGGNYGYTF. CDR3 nucleotide sequence: TGTGCCAGCTCACCAGGTGGCGGGAACTATGGCTACACCTTC.

The chain combines TRBV18 with TRBJ2-1; 10 bases match TRBD1. The junction had 6 bases not matched to a gene; V was cut back by 3 bases and J by 7 bases. The germline V gene encodes CDR1 KGHSH and CDR2 LQKENI. This CDR3 comprises 15 residues. The CDR3 region is CASSPRTGGENEQFF. The CDR3 DNA reads as TGTGCCAGCTCACCCCGGACAGGGGGTGAGAATGAGCAGTTCTTC.

The chain carries TRBV15 and TRBJ2-7; D is ambiguous. Germline V gene sequence: CDR1 LNHNV, CDR2 YYDKDF (reference sequence). This CDR3 has 14 residues. Trimming stripped 3 bases from V and 1 base from J, with 10 bases between. The CDR3 nucleotides read TGTGCCACCAGCAGGGGTGGCAAATCCTACGAGCAGTACTTC. Translated, it gives CATSRGGKSYEQYF.

V is TRBV28 and J is TRBJ2-5; possibly TRBD1 for D (6 bases). This CDR3 is 14 amino acids long. Germline V gene lookup returns CDR1 MDHEN and CDR2 SYDVKM. V lost 5 bases to trimming and J lost 1 base, with 11 bases between them. The CDR3 sequence: CASSPDRPQETQYF. The CDR3 DNA is TGTGCCAGCAGTCCGGACAGACCCCAAGAGACCCAGTACTTC.

The rearrangement links TRBV28 to TRBJ2-2; D may match TRBD1 or TRBD2 (5 bases each). Germline V gene lookup returns CDR1 MDHEN and CDR2 SYDVKM. The CDR3 sequence is 16 residues long. V was shortened by 6 bases and J by 8 bases, with 22 bases between the two germline ends. CDR3 residues: CASRTGALPETGELFF. The CDR3 coding sequence is TGTGCCAGCAGAACCGGGGCCCTACCGGAAACTGGGGAGCTGTTTTTT.

This chain connects TRBV19 to TRBJ1-5; D possibly corresponds to TRBD1 (6 bases). This CDR3 is 15 amino acids long. V was trimmed by 8 bases and J by 6 bases, leaving 20 bases between them. Germline lookup yields CDR1 LNHDA and CDR2 SQIVND (reference sequence). CDR3 loop: CASQPGQGTFQPQHF. The CDR3, as DNA: TGTGCCAGTCAACCGGGGCAGGGGACATTTCAGCCCCAGCATTTT.